The present TCR beta chain was sequenced within a study of blood T cell repertoires in COVID-19. Original handling: Quantification of nucleated cells was approximated via reference gene primer amplification. TCRdb's copy holds only in-frame clones and misses some; the assay was immunoSEQ multiplex PCR. V, J and clone size reflect that table, while D and trimming were determined from the DNA. The sample lists 280,000 or so clones, 75% to 90% seen once, with more than 2% in the top ten. This CDR3 is built from 14 residues. Germline V CDR1 and CDR2: MNHEY, SVGAGI. J was trimmed by 6 bases and V by 6 bases; bases with no gene match: 6.

Sequencing used PBMCs or T cells enriched from blood (not recorded which). The chain has TRBV6-5 and TRBJ1-5, with TRBD1 matching 9 bases. The receptor was derived from a young man who had recovered from COVID-19. The CDR3 DNA follows: TGTGCCAGCAGGTCGGGACAGGGAATTCAGCCCCAGCATTTT. This translates into CASRSGQGIQPQHF.